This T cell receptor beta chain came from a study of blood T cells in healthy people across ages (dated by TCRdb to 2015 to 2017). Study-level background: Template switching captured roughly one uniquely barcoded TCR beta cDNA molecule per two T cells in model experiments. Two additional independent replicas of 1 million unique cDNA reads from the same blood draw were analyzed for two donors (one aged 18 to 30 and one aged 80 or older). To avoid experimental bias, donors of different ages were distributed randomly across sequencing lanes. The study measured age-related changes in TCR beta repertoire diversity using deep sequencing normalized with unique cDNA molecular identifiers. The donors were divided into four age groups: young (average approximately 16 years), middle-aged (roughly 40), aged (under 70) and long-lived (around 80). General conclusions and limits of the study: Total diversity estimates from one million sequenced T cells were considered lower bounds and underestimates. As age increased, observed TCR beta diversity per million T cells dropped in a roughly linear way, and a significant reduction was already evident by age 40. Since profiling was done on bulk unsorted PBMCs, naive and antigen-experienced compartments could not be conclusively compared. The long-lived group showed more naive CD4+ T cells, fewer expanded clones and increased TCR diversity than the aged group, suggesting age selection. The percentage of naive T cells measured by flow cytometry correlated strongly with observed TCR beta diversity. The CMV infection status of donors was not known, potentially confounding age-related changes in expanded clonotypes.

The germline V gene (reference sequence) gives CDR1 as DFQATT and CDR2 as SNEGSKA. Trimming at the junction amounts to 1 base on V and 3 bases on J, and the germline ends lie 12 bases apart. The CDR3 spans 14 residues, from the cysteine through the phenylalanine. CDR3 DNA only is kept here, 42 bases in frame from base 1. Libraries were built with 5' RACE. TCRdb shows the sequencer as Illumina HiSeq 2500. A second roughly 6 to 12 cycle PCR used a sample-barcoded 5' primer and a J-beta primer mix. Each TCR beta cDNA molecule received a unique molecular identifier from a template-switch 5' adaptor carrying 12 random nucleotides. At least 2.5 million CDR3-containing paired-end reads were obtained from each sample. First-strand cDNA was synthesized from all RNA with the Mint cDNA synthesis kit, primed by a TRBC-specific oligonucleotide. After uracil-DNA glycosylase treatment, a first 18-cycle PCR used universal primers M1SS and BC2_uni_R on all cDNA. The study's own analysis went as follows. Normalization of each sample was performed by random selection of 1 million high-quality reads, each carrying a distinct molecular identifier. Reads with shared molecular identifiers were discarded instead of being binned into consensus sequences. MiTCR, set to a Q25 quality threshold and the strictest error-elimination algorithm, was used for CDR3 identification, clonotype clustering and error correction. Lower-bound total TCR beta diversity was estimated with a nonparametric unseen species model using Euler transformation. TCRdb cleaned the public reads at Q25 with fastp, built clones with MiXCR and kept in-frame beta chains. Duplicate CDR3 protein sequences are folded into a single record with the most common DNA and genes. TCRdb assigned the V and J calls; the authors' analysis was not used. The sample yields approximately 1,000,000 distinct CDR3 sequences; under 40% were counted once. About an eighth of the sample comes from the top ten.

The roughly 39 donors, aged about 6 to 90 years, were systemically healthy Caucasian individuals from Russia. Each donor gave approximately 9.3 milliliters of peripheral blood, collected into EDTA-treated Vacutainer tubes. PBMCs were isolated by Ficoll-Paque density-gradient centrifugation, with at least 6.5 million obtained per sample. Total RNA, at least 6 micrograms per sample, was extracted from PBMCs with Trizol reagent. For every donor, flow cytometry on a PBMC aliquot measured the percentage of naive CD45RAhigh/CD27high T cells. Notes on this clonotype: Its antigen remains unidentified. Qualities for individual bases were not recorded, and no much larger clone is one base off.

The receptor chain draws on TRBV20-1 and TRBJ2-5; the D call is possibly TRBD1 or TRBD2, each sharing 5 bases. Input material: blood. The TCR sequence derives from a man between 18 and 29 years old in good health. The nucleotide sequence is TGCAGTGCTAGAGGGCCCGGGGCCAAAGAGACCCAGTACTTC. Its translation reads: CSARGPGAKETQYF.